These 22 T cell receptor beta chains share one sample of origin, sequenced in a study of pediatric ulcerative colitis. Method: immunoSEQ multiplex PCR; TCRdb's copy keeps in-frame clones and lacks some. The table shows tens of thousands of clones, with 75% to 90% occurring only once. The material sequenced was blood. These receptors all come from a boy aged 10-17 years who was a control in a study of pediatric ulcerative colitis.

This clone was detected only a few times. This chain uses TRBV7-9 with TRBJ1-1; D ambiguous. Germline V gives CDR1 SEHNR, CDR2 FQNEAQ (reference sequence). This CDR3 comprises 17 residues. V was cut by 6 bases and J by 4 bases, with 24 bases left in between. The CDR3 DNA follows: TGTGCCAGCAGGCCGAAAATCCCTCCGTTGGAGGGCACTGAAGCTTTCTTT. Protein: CASRPKIPPLEGTEAFF.

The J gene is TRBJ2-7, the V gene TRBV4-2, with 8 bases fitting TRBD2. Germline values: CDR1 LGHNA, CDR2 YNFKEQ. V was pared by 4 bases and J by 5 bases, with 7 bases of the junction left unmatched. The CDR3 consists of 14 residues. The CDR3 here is CASSRAGGENEQYF. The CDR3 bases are TGTGCCAGCAGCCGCGCGGGAGGCGAAAACGAGCAGTACTTC.

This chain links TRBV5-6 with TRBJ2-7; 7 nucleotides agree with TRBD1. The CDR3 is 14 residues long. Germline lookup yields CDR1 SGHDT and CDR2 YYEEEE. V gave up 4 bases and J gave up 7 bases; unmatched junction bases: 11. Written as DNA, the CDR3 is TGTGCCAGCAGCACCCTACAGGGGAATGGGGAGCAGTACTTC. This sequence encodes CASSTLQGNGEQYF.

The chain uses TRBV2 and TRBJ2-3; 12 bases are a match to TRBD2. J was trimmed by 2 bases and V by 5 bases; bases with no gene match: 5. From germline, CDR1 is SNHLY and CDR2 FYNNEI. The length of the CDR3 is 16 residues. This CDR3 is CASSSRLAGATDTQYF. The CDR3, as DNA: TGTGCCAGCAGTTCCCGACTAGCGGGGGCCACAGATACGCAGTATTTT.

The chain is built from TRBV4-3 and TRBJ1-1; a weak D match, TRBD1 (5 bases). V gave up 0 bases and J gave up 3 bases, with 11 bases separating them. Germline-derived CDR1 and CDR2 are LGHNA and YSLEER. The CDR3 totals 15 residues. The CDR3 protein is CASSQDGGGHTEAFF. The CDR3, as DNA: TGCGCCAGCAGCCAAGATGGCGGGGGACACACTGAAGCTTTCTTT.

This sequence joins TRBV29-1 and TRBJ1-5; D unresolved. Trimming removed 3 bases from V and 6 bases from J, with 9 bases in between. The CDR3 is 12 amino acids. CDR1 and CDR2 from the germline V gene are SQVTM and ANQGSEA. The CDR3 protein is CSVEEGGQPQHF. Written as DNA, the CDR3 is TGCAGCGTTGAGGAGGGCGGTCAGCCCCAGCATTTT.

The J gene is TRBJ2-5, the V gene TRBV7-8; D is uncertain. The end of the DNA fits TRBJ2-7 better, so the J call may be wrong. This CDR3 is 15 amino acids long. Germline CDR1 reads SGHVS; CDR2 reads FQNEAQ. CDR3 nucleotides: TGTGCCAGCAGCGAACGCCCACACCGATCCTACGAGCAGTACTTC. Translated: CASSERPHRSYEQYF.

The CDR3 nucleotides read TGTGCCAGTAGTATCTCGGCCGAAAGTGGTGGGGAGCTGTTTTTT. This codes for CASSISAESGGELFF. The chain couples TRBV19 to TRBJ2-2; D is ambiguous. The V end was cut by 3 bases, the J end by 8 bases, with 16 bases between. Germline V CDR1 and CDR2: LNHDA, SQIVND (reference sequence). The CDR3 spans 15 residues.

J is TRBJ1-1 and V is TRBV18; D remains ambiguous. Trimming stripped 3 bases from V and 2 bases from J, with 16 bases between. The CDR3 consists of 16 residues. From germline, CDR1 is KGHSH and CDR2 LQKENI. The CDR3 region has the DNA TGTGCCAGCTCACCGCGTGTGAATGGCGGCAACACTGAAGCTTTCTTT. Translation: CASSPRVNGGNTEAFF.

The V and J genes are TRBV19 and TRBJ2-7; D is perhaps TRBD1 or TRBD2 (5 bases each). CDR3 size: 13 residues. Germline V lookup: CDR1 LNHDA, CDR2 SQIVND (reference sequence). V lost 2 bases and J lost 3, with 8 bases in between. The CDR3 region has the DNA TGTGCCAGTAGTATAAGGGACGACTACGAGCAGTACTTC. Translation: CASSIRDDYEQYF.

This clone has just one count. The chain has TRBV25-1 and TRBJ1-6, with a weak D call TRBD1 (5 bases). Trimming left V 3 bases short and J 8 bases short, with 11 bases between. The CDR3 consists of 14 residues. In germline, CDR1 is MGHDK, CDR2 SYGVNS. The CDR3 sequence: CASSDGTGDSPLHF. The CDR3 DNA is TGTGCCAGCAGTGACGGGACTGGGGATTCACCCCTCCACTTT.

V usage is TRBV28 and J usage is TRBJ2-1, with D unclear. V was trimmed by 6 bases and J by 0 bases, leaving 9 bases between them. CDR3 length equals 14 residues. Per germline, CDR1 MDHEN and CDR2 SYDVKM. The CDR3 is CASSPLSSYNEQFF. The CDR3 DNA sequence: TGTGCCAGCAGCCCACTGAGCTCCTACAATGAGCAGTTCTTC.

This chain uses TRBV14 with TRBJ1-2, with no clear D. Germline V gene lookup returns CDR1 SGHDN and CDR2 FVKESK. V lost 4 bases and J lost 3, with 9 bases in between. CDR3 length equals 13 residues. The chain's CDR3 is CASSPGNHYGYTF. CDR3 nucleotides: TGTGCCAGCAGCCCGGGCAACCACTATGGCTACACCTTC. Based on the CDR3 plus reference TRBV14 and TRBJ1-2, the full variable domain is EAGVTQFPSHSVIEKGQTVTLRCDPISGHDNLYWYRRVMGKEIKFLLHFVKESKQDESGMPNNRFLAERTGGTYSTLKVQPAELEDSGVYFCASSPGNHYGYTFGSGTRLTVV.

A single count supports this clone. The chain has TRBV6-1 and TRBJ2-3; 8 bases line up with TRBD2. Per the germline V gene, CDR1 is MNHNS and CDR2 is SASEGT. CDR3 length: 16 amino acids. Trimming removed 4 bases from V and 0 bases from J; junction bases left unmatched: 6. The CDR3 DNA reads TGTGCCAGCAGTGCGGCTTCGGGAGGGAGCACAGATACGCAGTATTTT. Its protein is CASSAASGGSTDTQYF.

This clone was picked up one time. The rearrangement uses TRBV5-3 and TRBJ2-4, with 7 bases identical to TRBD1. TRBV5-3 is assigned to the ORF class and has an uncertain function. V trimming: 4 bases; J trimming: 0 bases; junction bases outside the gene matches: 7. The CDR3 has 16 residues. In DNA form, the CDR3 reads TGTGCCAGAAGCACTGACAGGGCCCTAGCCAAAAACATTCAGTACTTC. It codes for CARSTDRALAKNIQYF.

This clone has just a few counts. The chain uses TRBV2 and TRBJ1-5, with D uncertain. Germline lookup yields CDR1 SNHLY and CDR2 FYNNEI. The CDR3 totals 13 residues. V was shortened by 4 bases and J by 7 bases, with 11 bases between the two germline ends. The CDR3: CASSGATRQPQHF. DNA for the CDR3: TGTGCCAGCAGTGGGGCCACTAGGCAGCCCCAGCATTTT.

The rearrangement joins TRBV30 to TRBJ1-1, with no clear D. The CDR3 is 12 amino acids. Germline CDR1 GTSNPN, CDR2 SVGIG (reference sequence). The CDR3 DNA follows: TGTACTAAAGCGAGCGTGAACACTGAAGCTTTCTTT. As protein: CTKASVNTEAFF.

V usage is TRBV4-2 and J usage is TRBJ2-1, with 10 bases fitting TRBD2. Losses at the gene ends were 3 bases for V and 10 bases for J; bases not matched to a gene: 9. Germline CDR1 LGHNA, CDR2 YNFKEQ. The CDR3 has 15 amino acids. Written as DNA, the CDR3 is TGTGCCAGCAGCCAGGGGACTAGCGCTAGCCTAGAGCAGTTCTTC. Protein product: CASSQGTSASLEQFF.

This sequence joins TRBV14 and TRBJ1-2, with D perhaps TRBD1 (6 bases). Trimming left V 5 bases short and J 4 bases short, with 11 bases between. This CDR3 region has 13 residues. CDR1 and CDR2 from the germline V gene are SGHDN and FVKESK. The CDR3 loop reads CASSAQGLYGYTF. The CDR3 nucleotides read TGTGCCAGCAGCGCACAGGGACTCTATGGCTACACCTTC.

The CDR3 coding sequence is TGCGCCAGCAGCCCCAGCGGCAGAGAAAACACTGAAGCTTTCTTT. Its protein is CASSPSGRENTEAFF. The gene calls are TRBV4-3 and TRBJ1-1; D call uncertain. Between the trimmed V and J ends, which lost 4 bases and 2 bases, there was a span of 14 bases. CDR1 LGHNA and CDR2 YSLEER come from the germline V gene. The length of the CDR3 is 15 residues.

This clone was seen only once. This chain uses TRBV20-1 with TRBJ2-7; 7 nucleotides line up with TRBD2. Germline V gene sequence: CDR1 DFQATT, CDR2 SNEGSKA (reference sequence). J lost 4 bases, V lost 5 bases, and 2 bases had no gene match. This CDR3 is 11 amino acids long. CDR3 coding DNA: TGCAGTGCTCGGGAGGTATACGAGCAGTACTTC. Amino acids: CSAREVYEQYF.

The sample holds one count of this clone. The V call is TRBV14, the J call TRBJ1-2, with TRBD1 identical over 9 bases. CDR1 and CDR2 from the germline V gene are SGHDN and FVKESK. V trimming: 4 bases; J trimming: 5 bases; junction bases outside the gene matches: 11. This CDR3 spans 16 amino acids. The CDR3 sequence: CASSRSGQGKGYGYTF. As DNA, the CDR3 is TGTGCCAGCAGCCGCTCGGGACAGGGAAAAGGGTATGGCTACACCTTC.